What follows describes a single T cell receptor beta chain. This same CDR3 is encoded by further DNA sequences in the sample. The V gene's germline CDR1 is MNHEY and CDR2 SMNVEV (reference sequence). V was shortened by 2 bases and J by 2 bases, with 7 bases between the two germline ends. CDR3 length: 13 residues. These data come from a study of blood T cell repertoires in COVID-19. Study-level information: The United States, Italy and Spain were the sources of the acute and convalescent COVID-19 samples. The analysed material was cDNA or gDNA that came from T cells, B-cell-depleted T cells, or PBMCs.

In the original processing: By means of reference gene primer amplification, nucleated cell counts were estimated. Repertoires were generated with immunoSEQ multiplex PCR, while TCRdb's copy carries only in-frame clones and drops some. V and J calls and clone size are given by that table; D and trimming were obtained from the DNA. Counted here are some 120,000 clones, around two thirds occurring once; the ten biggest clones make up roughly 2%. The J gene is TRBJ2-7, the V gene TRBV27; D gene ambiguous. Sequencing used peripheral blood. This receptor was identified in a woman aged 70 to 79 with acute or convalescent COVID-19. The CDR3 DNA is TGTGCCAGCAGTTTAGGCCAGACCTACGAGCAGTACTTC. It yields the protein CASSLGQTYEQYF.